The source of this T cell receptor (beta chain) is a study of cytomegalovirus exposure and HLA in healthy donors. Study at large: When 398 donors were genotyped, around 77% of them were found to fall in the Caucasian-associated ancestry cluster.

Study findings and constraints: Later analysis demonstrated an association between a missense DCLRE1C variant and TCR beta V- and J-gene trimming. Analysis performed later found 16,000 or so TCR beta sequences associated with HLA alleles at 0.05 false discovery rate. In a later analysis, the majority of CMV-associated beta chains seemingly showed HLA restriction.

For this clone: The antigen is undetermined.

Primers for the PCR totalled 60 Vbeta and 13 Jbeta. Method: immunoSEQ multiplex PCR; TCRdb's copy keeps in-frame clones and lacks some. The sample yields some 120,000 clones, more than 80% seen once. The CDR3 has 12 residues. The V end was cut by 5 bases, the J end by 8 bases, with 10 bases between. Germline CDR1 reads MNHNY; CDR2 reads SVGAGI (reference sequence). The sequence was collected from a man aged 30 to 45 in good health and CMV-seropositive. The rearrangement links TRBV6-6 to TRBJ2-1, with D possibly being TRBD1 (5 bases). Sequenced input: PBMCs. The CDR3 DNA follows: TGTGCCAGCAGTGGGTTCAGGGATGAGCAGTTCTTC. Translating it yields CASSGFRDEQFF.